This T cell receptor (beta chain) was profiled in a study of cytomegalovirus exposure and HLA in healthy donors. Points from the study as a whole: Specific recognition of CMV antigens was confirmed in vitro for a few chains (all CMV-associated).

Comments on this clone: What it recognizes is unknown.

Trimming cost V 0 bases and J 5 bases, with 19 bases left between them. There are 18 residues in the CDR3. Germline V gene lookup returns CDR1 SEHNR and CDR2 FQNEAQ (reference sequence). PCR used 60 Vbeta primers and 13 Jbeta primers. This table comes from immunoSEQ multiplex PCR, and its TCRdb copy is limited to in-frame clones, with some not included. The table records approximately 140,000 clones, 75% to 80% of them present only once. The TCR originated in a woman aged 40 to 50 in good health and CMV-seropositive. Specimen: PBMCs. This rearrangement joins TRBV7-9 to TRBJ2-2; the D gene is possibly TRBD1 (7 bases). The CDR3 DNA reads TGTGCCAGCAGCTTAGCGAACGGAGGGACAGCTGGGACCGGGGAGCTGTTTTTT. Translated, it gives CASSLANGGTAGTGELFF.